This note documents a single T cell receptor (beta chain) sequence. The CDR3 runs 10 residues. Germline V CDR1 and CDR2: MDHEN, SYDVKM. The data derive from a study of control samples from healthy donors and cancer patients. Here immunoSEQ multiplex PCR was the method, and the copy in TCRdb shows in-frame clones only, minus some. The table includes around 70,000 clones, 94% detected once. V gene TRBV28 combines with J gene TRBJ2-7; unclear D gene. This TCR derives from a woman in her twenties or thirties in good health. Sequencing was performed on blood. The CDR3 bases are TGTGCTACACGCGCAGGTTGGCAGTACTTC. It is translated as CATRAGWQYF. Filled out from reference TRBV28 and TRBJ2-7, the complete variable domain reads DVKVTQSSRYLVKRTGEKVFLECVQDMDHENMFWYRQDPGLGLRLIYFSYDVKMKEKGDIPEGYSVSREKKERFSLILESASTNQTSMYLCATRAGWQYFGPGTRLTVT.